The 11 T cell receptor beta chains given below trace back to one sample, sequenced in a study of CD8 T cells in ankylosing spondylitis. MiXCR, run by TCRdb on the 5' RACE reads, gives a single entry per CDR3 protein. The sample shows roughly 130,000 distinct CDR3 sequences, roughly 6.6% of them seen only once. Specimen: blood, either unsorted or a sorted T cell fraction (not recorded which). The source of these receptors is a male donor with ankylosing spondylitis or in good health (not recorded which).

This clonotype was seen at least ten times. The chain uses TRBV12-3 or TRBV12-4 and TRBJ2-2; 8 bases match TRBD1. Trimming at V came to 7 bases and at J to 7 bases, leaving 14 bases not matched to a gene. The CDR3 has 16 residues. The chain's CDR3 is CASTFWTGKKGGELFF. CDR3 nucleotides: TGTGCCAGCACCTTCTGGACAGGGAAGAAGGGCGGGGAGCTGTTTTTT.

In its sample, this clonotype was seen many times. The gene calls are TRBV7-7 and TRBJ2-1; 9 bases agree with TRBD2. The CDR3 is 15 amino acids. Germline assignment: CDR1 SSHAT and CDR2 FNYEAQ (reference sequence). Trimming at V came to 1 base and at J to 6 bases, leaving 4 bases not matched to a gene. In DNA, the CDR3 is TGTGCCAGCAGCTTAGGCGGGACTAGCCTCAATGAGCAGTTCTTC. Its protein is CASSLGGTSLNEQFF.

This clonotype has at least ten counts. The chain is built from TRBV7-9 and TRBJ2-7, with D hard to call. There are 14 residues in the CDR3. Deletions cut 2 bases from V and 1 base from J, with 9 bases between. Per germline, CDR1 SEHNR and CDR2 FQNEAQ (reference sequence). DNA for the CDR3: TGTGCCAGCAGCTTAACCGACTCATCCTACGAGCAGTACTTC. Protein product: CASSLTDSSYEQYF.

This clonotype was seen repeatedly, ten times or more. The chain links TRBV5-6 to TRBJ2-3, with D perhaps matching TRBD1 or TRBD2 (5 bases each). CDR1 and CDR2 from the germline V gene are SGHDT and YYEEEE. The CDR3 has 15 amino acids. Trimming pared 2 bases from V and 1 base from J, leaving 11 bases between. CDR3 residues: CASSFGAGGTDTQYF. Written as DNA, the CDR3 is TGTGCCAGCAGCTTCGGGGCCGGGGGCACAGATACGCAGTATTTT. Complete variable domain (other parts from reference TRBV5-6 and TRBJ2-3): DAGVTQSPTHLIKTRGQQVTLRCSPKSGHDTVSWYQQALGQGPQFIFQYYEEEERQRGNFPDRFSGHQFPNYSSELNVNALLLGDSALYLCASSFGAGGTDTQYFGPGTRLTVL.

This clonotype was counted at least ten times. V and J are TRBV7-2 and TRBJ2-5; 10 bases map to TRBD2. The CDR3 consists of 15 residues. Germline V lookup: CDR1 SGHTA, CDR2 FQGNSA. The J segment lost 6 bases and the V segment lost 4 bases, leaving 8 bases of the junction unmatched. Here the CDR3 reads CASSSASGRGKTQYF. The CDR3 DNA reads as TGTGCCAGCAGCTCCGCTAGCGGGAGAGGGAAGACCCAGTACTTC.

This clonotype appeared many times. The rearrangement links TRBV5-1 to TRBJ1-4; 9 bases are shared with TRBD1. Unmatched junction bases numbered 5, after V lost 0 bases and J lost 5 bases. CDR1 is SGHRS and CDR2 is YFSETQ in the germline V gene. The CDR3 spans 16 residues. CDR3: CASSLGATGGNEKLFF. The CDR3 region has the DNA TGCGCCAGCAGCTTGGGGGCGACAGGGGGAAATGAAAAACTGTTTTTT.

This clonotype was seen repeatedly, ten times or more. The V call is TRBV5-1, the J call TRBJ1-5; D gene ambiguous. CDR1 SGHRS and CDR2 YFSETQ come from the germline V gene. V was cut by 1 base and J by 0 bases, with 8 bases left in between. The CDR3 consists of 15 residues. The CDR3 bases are TGCGCCAGCAGCTTGCAGGAGAATAGCAATCAGCCCCAGCATTTT. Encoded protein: CASSLQENSNQPQHF.

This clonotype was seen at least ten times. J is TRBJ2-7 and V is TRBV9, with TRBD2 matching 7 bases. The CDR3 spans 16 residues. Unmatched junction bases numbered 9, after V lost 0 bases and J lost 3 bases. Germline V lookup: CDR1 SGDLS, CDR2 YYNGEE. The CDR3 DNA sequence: TGTGCCAGCAGCGTAGGGGTCTCTAGCGGTAACTACGAGCAGTACTTC. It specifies CASSVGVSSGNYEQYF.

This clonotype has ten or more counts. CDR3 protein: CASSEQGFQETQYF. The DNA for the CDR3 is TGTGCCAGCAGCGAGCAGGGGTTCCAAGAGACCCAGTACTTC. This chain links TRBV9 with TRBJ2-5, with D tentatively TRBD1 (6 bases). Per the germline V gene, CDR1 is SGDLS and CDR2 is YYNGEE. V gave up 3 bases and J gave up 1 base, with 10 bases separating them. The CDR3 has 14 residues.

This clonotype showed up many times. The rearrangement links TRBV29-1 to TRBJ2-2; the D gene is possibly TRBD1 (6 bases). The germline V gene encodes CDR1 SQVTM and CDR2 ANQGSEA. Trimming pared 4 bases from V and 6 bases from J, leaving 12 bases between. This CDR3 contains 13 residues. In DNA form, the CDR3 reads TGCAGCGTTGCTAGGGGGTCGGCCGGGGAGCTGTTTTTT. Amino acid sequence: CSVARGSAGELFF.

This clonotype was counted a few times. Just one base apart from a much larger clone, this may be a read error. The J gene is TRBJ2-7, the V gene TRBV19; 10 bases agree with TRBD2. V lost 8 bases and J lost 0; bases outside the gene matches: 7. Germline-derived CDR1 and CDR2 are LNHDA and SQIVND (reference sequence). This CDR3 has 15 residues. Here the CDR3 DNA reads TGTGCCAGTGCTCCGACTAGCGGGCCCTCCTACGAGCAGTACTTC. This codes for CASAPTSGPSYEQYF.